The clone carrying this T cell receptor beta chain is medium-sized by share. Its matching antigen is unknown. Germline CDR1 is SGHNT and CDR2 is YYREEE (reference sequence). The CDR3 is made up of 14 amino acids. V was clipped by 4 bases and J by 0 bases, with 10 bases between them. A distinct unique molecular identifier was carried by each TCR cDNA molecule. From the 5' RACE reads, TCRdb called clonotypes with MiXCR, one entry per CDR3 protein. The table has fewer than 10,000 distinct CDR3 sequences, over 6.5% seen once; the top ten hold roughly 19%. Time point denoted: sample taken at primary tumor resection. The donors comprised around 72 untreated early-stage non-small cell lung cancer patients. Tumor, nontumor lung or frozen PBMC supplied whole RNA, sequenced without sorting. The sample originates from a study of spatial heterogeneity in lung cancer. Study observations and caveats: Counts for ubiquitous and regional expanded TCRs went along with ubiquitous and regional nonsynonymous mutations, respectively. Within tumors, counts of expanded alpha and beta TCRs tracked tumor mutation counts.

This receptor was obtained from a female donor with early-stage non-small cell lung cancer. The sequences come from lung tumor tissue, collected at surgery. This rearrangement joins TRBV5-4 to TRBJ1-2; D is perhaps TRBD1 (5 bases). In DNA form, the CDR3 reads TGTGCCAGCAGCGCGGACATCACTAACTATGGCTACACCTTC. Protein: CASSADITNYGYTF.